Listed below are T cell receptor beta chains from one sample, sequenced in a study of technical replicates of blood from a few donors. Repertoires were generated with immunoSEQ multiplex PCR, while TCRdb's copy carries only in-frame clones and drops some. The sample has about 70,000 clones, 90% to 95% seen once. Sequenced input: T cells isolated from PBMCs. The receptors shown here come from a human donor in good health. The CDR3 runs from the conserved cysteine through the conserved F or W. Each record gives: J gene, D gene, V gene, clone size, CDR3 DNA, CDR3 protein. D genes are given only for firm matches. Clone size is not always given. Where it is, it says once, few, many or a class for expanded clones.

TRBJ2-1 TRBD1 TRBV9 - TGTGCCAGCAGCGTCTCCGGGACAGGGGGCAATGAGCAGTTCTTC CASSVSGTGGNEQFF
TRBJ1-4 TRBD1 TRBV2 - TGTGCCAGCAGTGAACTAAAACCAGGGGGTGGAGAAAAACTGTTTTTT CASSELKPGGGEKLFF
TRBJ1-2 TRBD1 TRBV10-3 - TGTGCCATCAGGCGGGACAGGTCTGACTATGGCTACACCTTC CAIRRDRSDYGYTF
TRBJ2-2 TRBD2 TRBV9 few TGTGCCAGCAGCGTAGGGGGGGGAAGCACCGGGGAGCTGTTTTTT CASSVGGGSTGELFF
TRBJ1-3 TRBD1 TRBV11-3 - TGTGCCAGCAGCAACCGGGACAGGGGGGACGGAAACACCATATATTTT CASSNRDRGDGNTIYF
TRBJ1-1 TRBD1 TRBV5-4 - TGTGCCACTAAAATCCGGGACAGGTCCTATGGTTCAGGTTGGACTGAAGCTTTCTTT CATKIRDRSYGSGWTEAFF
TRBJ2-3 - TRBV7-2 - TGTGCCAGCAGCTTTCCGGGGGTAACCCTTGTCACAGATACGCAGTATTTT CASSFPGVTLVTDTQYF
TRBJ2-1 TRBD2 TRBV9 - TGTGCCAGCAGCGTAGAGACTAGCGTACCACATGAGCAGTTCTTC CASSVETSVPHEQFF
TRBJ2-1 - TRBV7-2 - TGTGCCAGCAGCCCGAGTCTCTGGGGGCCTTACAATGAGCAGTTCTTC CASSPSLWGPYNEQFF
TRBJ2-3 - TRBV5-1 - TGCGCCAGCAGCTTGGGGGAGCCAACAGATACGCAGTATTTT CASSLGEPTDTQYF
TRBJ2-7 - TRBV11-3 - TGTGCCAGCAGCCTAGAGGACACGTCCTACGAGCAGTACTTC CASSLEDTSYEQYF
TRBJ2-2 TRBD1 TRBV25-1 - TGTGCCAGCAGTGAGGAACAGGGGTACACCGGGGAGCTGTTTTTT CASSEEQGYTGELFF
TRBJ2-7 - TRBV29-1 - TGCAGCGTTGAAGAGGGAGAGGGTACCTACGAGCAGTACTTC CSVEEGEGTYEQYF
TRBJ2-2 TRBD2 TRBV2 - TGTGCCAGCAGTCTAGCGGGAATTGTCGGGGAGCTGTTTTTT CASSLAGIVGELFF
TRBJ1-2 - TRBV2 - TGTGCCAGCAGTCAACAGGGATCCCAGGGCTACACCTTC CASSQQGSQGYTF
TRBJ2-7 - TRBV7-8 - TGTGCCAGCAGCTTGGGACTTTACTACGAGCAGTACTTC CASSLGLYYEQYF
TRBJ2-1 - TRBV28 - TGTGCCAGCAGTTTAGCGGGGAGCTCCTACAATGAGCAGTTCTTC CASSLAGSSYNEQFF
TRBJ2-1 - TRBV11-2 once TGTGCCAGCAGCTTAGCGCTAGGTAATAACAATGAGCAGTTCTTC CASSLALGNNNEQFF
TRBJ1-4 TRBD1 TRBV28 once TGTGCCAGCAGCCGCAGGGGGGCCGGGGATGAAAAACTGTTTTTT CASSRRGAGDEKLFF
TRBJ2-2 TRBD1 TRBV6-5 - TGTGCCTCCGGACAGGGGGTGAACACCGGGGAGCTGTTTTTT CASGQGVNTGELFF
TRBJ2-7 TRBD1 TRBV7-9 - TGTGCCAGCAGCCCCCGTTGGGACAGCACCTACGAGCAGTACTTC CASSPRWDSTYEQYF
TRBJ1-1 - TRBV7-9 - TGTGCCAGCAGCTTAGATTGGTGGGGGGGTGAAGCTTTCTTT CASSLDWWGGEAFF
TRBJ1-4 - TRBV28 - TGTGCCAGCAGTTTAACCGGTGCGGGTACTAATGAAAAACTGTTTTTT CASSLTGAGTNEKLFF
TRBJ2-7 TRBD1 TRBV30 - TGTGCCTGGGACAGGGCCTACGAGCAGTACTTC CAWDRAYEQYF
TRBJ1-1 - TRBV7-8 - TGTGCCAGCAGCTCCCCCGAGGGAGGGACTGAAGCTTTCTTT CASSSPEGGTEAFF
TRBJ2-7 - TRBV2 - TGTGCCAGCAGTGAAAGCACGTCCTACGAGCAGTACTTC CASSESTSYEQYF
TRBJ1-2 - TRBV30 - TGTGCCTGGCGCCCGGGTGGCTATGGCTACACCTTC CAWRPGGYGYTF
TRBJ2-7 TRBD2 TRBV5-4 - TGTGCCGCCTACATAGCGGGAGAGATTCGGGAGCAGTACTTC CAAYIAGEIREQYF
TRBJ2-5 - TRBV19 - TGTGCCAGTATCGGGACTCTCTCAGAGACCCAGTACTTC CASIGTLSETQYF
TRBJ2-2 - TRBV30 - TGTGCCTGGAGCCCTCCGTGGGCGTTGAACACCGGGGAGCTGTTTTTT CAWSPPWALNTGELFF
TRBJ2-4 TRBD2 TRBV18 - TGTGCCAGCTCACCAGCGGGGGGGCAAAACATTCAGTACTTC CASSPAGGQNIQYF
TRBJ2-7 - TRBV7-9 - TGTGCCAGCAGCCCCAGGGGACCCTACGAGCAGTACTTC CASSPRGPYEQYF
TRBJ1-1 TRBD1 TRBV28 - TGTGCCAGCAGACCGGGACAGGGTGCTAACACTGAAGCTTTCTTT CASRPGQGANTEAFF
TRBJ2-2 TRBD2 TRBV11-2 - TGTGCCAGCTTCGCGGGAGCCTCTCCCGGGGAGCTGTTTTTT CASFAGASPGELFF
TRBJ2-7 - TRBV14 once TGTGCCAGCAGCCATGGCGGCACCTCCTACGAGCAGTACTTC CASSHGGTSYEQYF
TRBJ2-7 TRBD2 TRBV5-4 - TGTGCCAGCAGCCCGGGACTAGCGGGAGAATATCCCTACGAGCAGTACTTC CASSPGLAGEYPYEQYF
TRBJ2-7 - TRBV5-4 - TGTGCCAGCAGCTTGGTCGGGGGTTACCTTACATTC CASSLVGGYLTF
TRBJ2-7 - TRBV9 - TGTGCCAGCGGGAGAGGGACTTCTACCTACGAGCAGTACTTC CASGRGTSTYEQYF
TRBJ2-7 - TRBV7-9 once TGTGCCAGCAGCTTGTATGTGACAAGGGAGTACAGTAACTACGAGCAGTACTTC CASSLYVTREYSNYEQYF
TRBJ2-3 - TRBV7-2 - TGTGCCAGCAGCTTTTGGGGACAACATACAGATACGCAGTATTTT CASSFWGQHTDTQYF
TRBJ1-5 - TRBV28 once TGTGCCAGCAGTGCCGGTGAGGGGGGCAATCAGCCCCAGCATTTT CASSAGEGGNQPQHF
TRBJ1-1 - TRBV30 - TGTGCCTGGAGTGTACAGTCGGGGGTTGAGGCTTTCTTT CAWSVQSGVEAFF
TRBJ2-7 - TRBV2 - TGTGCCAGCAGGCGGACATCTTACGAGCAGTACTTC CASRRTSYEQYF
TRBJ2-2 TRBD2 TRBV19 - TGTGCCAGTGGACTAGCAGCCGGGGAGCTGTTTTTT CASGLAAGELFF
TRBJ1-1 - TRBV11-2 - TGTGCCAGCAGCGGCAACACTGAAGCTTTCTTT CASSGNTEAFF
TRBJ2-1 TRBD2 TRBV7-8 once TGTGCCAGCAGGACTAGCGGGAGTTATGAGCAGTTCTTC CASRTSGSYEQFF
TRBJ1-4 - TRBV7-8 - TGTGCCAGCAGCCAAGACAGAACCCGAACCTTTAATGAAAAACTGTTTTTT CASSQDRTRTFNEKLFF
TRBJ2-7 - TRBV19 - TGTGCCAGTAGTCGCACCGGCTCCTACGAGCAGTACTTC CASSRTGSYEQYF
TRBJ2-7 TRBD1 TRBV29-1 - TGCAGCGTTAATACTCGGGACAGCGGCGAGCAGTACTTC CSVNTRDSGEQYF